These T cell receptor beta chains were read from a single sample in a study of early T cells in non-severe SARS-CoV-2 infection. TCRdb recomputed calls from the 5' RACE reads with MiXCR, one row per CDR3 protein. Of 40,000 to 60,000 distinct CDR3 sequences in the sample, under 7.5% were seen once. The input for sequencing was whole blood, taken at baseline. The source is an adult who was a healthcare worker with PCR-confirmed SARS-CoV-2 infection or an uninfected control (not recorded which). CDR3s include the opening cysteine and the closing phenylalanine or tryptophan. D genes are given only for firm matches. Part of the rows lack a size; the others show once, few, many or a class for expanded clones.

clone_size	d_call	j_call	v_call	cdr3_length	cdr3_nt	cdr3_aa
many	TRBD2	TRBJ2-2	TRBV28	15	TGTGCCAGCAGTTTGCTAGCGGGAGGGACCGGGGAGCTGTTTTTT	CASSLLAGGTGELFF
NA	TRBD2	TRBJ2-4	TRBV5-1	22	TGCGCCAGCAGCTTGTCAGCAGGGGTCTTGACTAGCGGGATCCTAGCCAAAAACATTCAGTACTTC	CASSLSAGVLTSGILAKNIQYF
many	NA	TRBJ1-2	TRBV29-1	12	TGCAGCGCGGGGCCGGACAGCTATGGCTACACCTTC	CSAGPDSYGYTF
NA	TRBD2	TRBJ2-1	TRBV7-2	15	TGTGCCAGCAGATTAGCGGGAGGGGGGAGCAATGAGCAGTTCTTC	CASRLAGGGSNEQFF
NA	NA	TRBJ1-1	TRBV9	14	TGTGCCAGCAGCGTAAGGGAGAGAAAAACTGAAGCTTTCTTT	CASSVRERKTEAFF
many	NA	TRBJ1-2	TRBV7-9	13	TGTGCCAGCAGCTTAGTCGCAGGCTATGGCTACACCTTC	CASSLVAGYGYTF
medium-sized	NA	TRBJ2-2	TRBV15	15	TGTGCCACCAGCAGAGATCAAGGTGACACCGGGGAGCTGTTTTTT	CATSRDQGDTGELFF
few	TRBD2	TRBJ2-1	TRBV12-3/TRBV12-4	13	TGTGCCAGCAGCTACGGGACTAGCGATGAGCAGTTCTTC	CASSYGTSDEQFF
NA	NA	TRBJ1-3	TRBV7-9	14	TGTGCCAGCAGCTTTTCAGGAACTGAAAACACCATATATTTT	CASSFSGTENTIYF
many	TRBD2	TRBJ2-2	TRBV11-2	15	TGTGCCAGCAGCTTCGTAGCGGGAAGCACCGGGGAGCTGTTTTTT	CASSFVAGSTGELFF
few	NA	TRBJ2-7	TRBV18	12	TGTGCCAGCTCACCGTCAGGGAACGAGCAGTACTTC	CASSPSGNEQYF
NA	NA	TRBJ2-7	TRBV14	11	TGTGCCAGCAGTCTTGGATACGAGCAGTACTTC	CASSLGYEQYF
many	NA	TRBJ1-4	TRBV4-3	16	TGCGCCAGCAGCCAAGACAGGGACATGCGGTATGAAAAACTGTTTTTT	CASSQDRDMRYEKLFF
many	NA	TRBJ2-1	TRBV9	17	TGTGCCAGCAGCGTAGCTCGGGCGGGATTGACCTACAATGAGCAGTTCTTC	CASSVARAGLTYNEQFF
NA	TRBD2	TRBJ2-1	TRBV7-2	19	TGTGCCAGCAGCTTAGTAGGGGCAGGGAAAGGGAGGGGCTACAATGAGCAGTTCTTC	CASSLVGAGKGRGYNEQFF
few	NA	TRBJ1-1	TRBV29-1	14	TGCAGCGTTGACAAGTCGGGGATGCTCACTGAAGCTTTCTTT	CSVDKSGMLTEAFF
many	NA	TRBJ2-2	TRBV9	16	TGTGCCAGCAGCCCTTCGATAAAGACTAACACCGGGGAGCTGTTTTTT	CASSPSIKTNTGELFF
NA	NA	TRBJ2-5	TRBV5-4	14	TGTGCCAGCAGCCAACAGGATGACCAAGAGACCCAGTACTTC	CASSQQDDQETQYF
many	TRBD2	TRBJ2-5	TRBV4-3	16	TGCGCCAGCAGCCAAGGTGGTCTAGCGGGAGAGGAGACCCAGTACTTC	CASSQGGLAGEETQYF
NA	NA	TRBJ2-2	TRBV28	13	TGTGCCAGCACTGGCAGTCCCACCGGGGAGCTGTTTTTT	CASTGSPTGELFF
NA	NA	TRBJ2-7	TRBV19	14	TGTGCCAGTAAGGAAAGGCAGAGAGCGAACGAGCAGTACTTC	CASKERQRANEQYF
few	TRBD1	TRBJ1-5	TRBV19	16	TGTGCCAGTAGTACGCACGCGGGACAGATAAATCAGCCCCAGCATTTT	CASSTHAGQINQPQHF
NA	NA	TRBJ1-4	TRBV5-1	14	TGCGCCAGCAGCCGGGACGGATCTAATGAAAAACTGTTTTTT	CASSRDGSNEKLFF
few	NA	TRBJ1-5	TRBV3-1	15	TGTGCCAGCAGCCACGGACACTATAGCAATCAGCCCCAGCATTTT	CASSHGHYSNQPQHF
many	NA	TRBJ1-3	TRBV7-6	16	TGTGCCAGCAGCTCAAGACCGGGACGCGGGGGAAACACCATATATTTT	CASSSRPGRGGNTIYF
many	TRBD2	TRBJ2-1	TRBV5-1	17	TGCGCCAGCAGCTTGGGGTCTACTAGCGGGAAGTACAATGAGCAGTTCTTC	CASSLGSTSGKYNEQFF
many	NA	TRBJ1-2	TRBV9	16	TGTGCCAGTACCGGGGGAGGGCAGTTAGATTCGGATGGCTACACCTTC	CASTGGGQLDSDGYTF